The entry below describes one T cell receptor beta chain. The antigen remains undetermined. From germline, CDR1 is MDHEN and CDR2 SYDVKM. There are 14 residues in the CDR3. With 4 bases removed from V and 5 bases from J, the gap between germline ends came to 15 bases. The record originates from a study of Ad26.COV2.S vaccination and SARS-CoV-2 variants. General study points: Among vaccine recipients, spike-specific TCR breadth exceeded that of placebo recipients.

Stated treatment: 15 to 20 received Ad26.COV2.S at low or high dose, single or two shots; 5 received placebo; per-sample allocation not given. After the first vaccine or placebo injection, samples were drawn on day 63. Immunization relied on an Ad26 vector, which expressed Wuhan-strain SARS-CoV-2 spike. Produced via immunoSEQ multiplex PCR; TCRdb's table is partial and in-frame only. There are a few hundred thousand clones in the sample; around 89% occur only once, and around 1.9% lies in the top ten. The source material was peripheral blood, sampled in a trial of Ad26.COV2.S vaccine versus placebo. The chain combines TRBV28 with TRBJ2-7, with D tentatively TRBD1 (5 bases). This TCR was recovered from a person between 18 and 60 years old who received the Ad26.COV2.S COVID-19 vaccine or a placebo. The CDR3 DNA sequence: TGTGCCAGCAGTTCCAGACAGTCTGACGACGAGCAGTACTTC. Translated, it gives CASSSRQSDDEQYF.